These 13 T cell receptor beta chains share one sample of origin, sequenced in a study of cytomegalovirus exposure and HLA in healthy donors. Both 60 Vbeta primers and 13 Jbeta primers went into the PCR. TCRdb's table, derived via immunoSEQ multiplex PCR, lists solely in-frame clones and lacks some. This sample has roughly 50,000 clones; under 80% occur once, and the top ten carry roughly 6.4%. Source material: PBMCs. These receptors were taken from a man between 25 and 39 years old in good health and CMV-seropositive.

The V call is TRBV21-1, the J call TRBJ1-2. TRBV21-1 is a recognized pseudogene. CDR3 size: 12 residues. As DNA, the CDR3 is TGTGCCAGCAGCATGTGGAGAAATGGCTACACCTTC. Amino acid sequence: CASSMWRNGYTF.

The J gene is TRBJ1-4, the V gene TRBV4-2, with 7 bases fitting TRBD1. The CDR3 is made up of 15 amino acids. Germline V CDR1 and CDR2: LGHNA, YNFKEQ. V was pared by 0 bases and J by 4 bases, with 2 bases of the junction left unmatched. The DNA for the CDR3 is TGTGCCAGCAGCCAAGATAGACAGGGTAATGAAAAACTGTTTTTT. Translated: CASSQDRQGNEKLFF.

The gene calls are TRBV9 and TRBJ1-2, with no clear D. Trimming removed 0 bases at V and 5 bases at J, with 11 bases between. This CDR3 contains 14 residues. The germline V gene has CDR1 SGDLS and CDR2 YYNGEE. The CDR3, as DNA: TGTGCCAGCAGCGTAGGAACCCCTACGTATGGCTACACCTTC. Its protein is CASSVGTPTYGYTF. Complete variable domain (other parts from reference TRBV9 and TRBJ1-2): DSGVTQTPKHLITATGQRVTLRCSPRSGDLSVYWYQQSLDQGLQFLIQYYNGEERAKGNILERFSAQQFPDLHSELNLSSLELGDSALYFCASSVGTPTYGYTFGSGTRLTVV.

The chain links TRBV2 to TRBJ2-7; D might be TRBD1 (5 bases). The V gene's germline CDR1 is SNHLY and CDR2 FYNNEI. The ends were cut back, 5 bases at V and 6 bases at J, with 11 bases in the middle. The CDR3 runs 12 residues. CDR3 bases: TGTGCCAGCAGTCGACGACAGTCCGAGCAGTACTTC. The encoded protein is CASSRRQSEQYF.

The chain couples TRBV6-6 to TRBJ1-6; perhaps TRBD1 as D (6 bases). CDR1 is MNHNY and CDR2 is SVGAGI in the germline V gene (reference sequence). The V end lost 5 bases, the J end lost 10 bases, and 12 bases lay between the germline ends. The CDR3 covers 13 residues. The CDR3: CASSRDTGSPLHF. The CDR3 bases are TGTGCCAGCAGTCGGGACACGGGATCACCCCTCCACTTT.

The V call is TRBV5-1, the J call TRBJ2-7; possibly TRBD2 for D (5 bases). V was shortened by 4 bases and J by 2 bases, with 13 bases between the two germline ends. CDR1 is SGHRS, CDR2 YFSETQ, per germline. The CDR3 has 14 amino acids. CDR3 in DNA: TGCGCCAGCAGCCTTGGACTGACCGCCTACGAGCAGTACTTC. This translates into CASSLGLTAYEQYF.

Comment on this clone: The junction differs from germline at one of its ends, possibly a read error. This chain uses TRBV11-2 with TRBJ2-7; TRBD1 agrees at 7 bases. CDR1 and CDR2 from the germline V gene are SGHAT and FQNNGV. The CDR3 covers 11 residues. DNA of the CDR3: TGTGCCAGCAGCTATACAGGGGAGCGGTACTTC. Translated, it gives CASSYTGERYF.

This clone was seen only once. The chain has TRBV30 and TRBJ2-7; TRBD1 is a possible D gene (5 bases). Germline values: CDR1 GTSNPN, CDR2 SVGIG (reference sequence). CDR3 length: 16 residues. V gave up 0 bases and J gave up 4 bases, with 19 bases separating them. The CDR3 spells CAWSVRRGEPPYEQYF. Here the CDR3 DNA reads TGTGCCTGGAGTGTACGAAGGGGTGAACCGCCTTACGAGCAGTACTTC.

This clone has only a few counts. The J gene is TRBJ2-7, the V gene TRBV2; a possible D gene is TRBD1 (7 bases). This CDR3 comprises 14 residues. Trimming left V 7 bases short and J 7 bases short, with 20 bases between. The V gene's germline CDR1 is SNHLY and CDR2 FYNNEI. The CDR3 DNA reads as TGTGCCAGCATCCGCTTGGAGGGGGCGCTGGAGCAGTACTTC. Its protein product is CASIRLEGALEQYF.

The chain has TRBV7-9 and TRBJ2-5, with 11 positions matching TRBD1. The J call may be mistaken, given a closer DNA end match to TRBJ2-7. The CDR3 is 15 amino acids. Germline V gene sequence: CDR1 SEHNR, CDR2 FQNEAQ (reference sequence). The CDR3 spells CASSDGTGGYYEQYF. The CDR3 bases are TGTGCCAGCAGCGACGGGACAGGGGGATACTACGAGCAGTACTTC.

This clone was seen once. The CDR3 reads CASSRERNSNQPQHF. The CDR3 nucleotides read TGTGCCAGCAGCCGCGAGAGAAATAGCAATCAGCCCCAGCATTTT. The chain recombines TRBV4-2 with TRBJ1-5; D gene ambiguous. The germline V gene encodes CDR1 LGHNA and CDR2 YNFKEQ. Trimming stripped 4 bases from V and 0 bases from J, with 10 bases between. The CDR3 extends over 15 amino acids.

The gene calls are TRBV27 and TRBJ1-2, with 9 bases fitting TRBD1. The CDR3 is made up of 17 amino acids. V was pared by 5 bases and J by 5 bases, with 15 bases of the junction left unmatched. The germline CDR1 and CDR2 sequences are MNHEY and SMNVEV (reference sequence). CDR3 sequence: CASSPTGGGGAVYGYTF. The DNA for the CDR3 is TGTGCCAGCAGTCCTACAGGGGGCGGAGGTGCCGTATATGGCTACACCTTC.

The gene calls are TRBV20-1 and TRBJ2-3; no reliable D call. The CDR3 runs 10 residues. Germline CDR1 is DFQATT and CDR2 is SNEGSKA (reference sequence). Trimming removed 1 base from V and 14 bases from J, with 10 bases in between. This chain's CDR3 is CSARGSERYF. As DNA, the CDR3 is TGCAGTGCTAGAGGCAGCGAGCGGTATTTT.